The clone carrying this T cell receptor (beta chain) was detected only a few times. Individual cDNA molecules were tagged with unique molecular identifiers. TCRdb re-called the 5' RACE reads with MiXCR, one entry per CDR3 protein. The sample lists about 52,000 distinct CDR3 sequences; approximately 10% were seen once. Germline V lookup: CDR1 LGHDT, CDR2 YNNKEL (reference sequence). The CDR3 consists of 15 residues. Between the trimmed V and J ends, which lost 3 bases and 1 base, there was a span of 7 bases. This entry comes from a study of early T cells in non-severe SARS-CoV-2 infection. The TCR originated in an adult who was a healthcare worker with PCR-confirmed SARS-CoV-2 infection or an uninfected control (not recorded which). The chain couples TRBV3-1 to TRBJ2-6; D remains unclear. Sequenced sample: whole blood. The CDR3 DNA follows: TGTGCCAGCAGCCAGGCCGGGTCTGGGGCCAACGTCCTGACTTTC. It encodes CASSQAGSGANVLTF.